This TCR beta chain derives from a study of T cell responses to AZD1222 COVID-19 vaccine listed by TCRdb under 2021. A note on the overall study: AZD1222 recipients whose second dose came at about 4 weeks and those whose second dose came at about 12 weeks were combined into one group, since spike-specific TCR depth and breadth did not differ between the two schedules. Trial participants were enrolled by age into 18-55, 56-69 and 70-plus year subgroups, with 148, 28 and 57 TCR-sequenced participants respectively. A total of around 240 trial participants underwent TCR sequencing, of whom under 220 had received two doses of AZD1222 and some 26 had received two doses of the MenACWY control vaccine.

Per the publication, the time point label means: baseline before first vaccination. Vaccinee samples were obtained from the UK trials COV001 and COV002, which included a single-blind randomized controlled phase 2/3 trial of AZD1222 (ChAdOx1 nCoV-19) in healthy adults. For TCRbeta chain sequencing, PBMC samples were collected from trial participants at day 0 and at day 28 after the second dose. The CDR3 regions of human TCRbeta chains were analyzed by immunosequencing. Processing in the source paper ran as follows. TCRs in the repertoires were matched against a reference library of SARS-CoV-2-specific TCRs that had been generated with the MIRA antigen-specificity platform. Breadth was defined as the fraction of unique TCRs that were SARS-CoV-2-associated. Depth was defined as the fraction of total T cells that were SARS-CoV-2-associated. Using the MIRA data, every spike-specific TCR was mapped to the spike region that the TCR reacted to and assigned to either a CD4 or a CD8 class. Log10-transformed breadth and depth values were compared by one-way ANOVA with Sidak's multiple comparisons tests. Here the immuneACCESS table is served through TCRdb, limited to in-frame sequences with V and J called. Missing clones are a known gap in these copies; in checked studies unresolved V genes cover under half, and the rest lacks a known reason. The DNA was the basis for D and trimming; V, J and clone size are from that table. The sample contains approximately 100,000 clones, about 90% of them found a single time. The leading ten clones occupy about 17% of the sample.

As for this clone: Its antigen is not yet known. No quality values exist for individual bases; no much larger clone is one base distant.

General conclusions and limits of the study: Participants were mostly white British, with more females than males. The authors suggested clonal diversity may have been underestimated. Nearly half of unique spike-specific TCRs reportedly recognized epitopes outside regions mutated in the B.1.351 and B.1.1.7 variants. Conclusions about previously exposed vaccinees are limited, since just six or seven AZD1222 recipients were seropositive for SARS-CoV-2 at baseline. Vaccine-associated CD4 TCRs spanned the whole spike protein, with dominant responses in regions 160-218 and 743-854. The 56-69-year group was small, and its depth increase did not reach significance, likely because of low power. After two AZD1222 doses, both the breadth and the depth of spike-specific TCRs were significantly higher than at day 0 and than in MenACWY recipients. Because no day 14 peak-response samples were available, repertoires were characterized only after the peak T cell response.

Here V drops 0 bases and J drops 4 bases, and the junction holds 8 bases not matched to any gene. The CDR3 sequence holds 17 residues, the cysteine and phenylalanine included. Left in the record is the CDR3 DNA by itself, 51 bases read in frame from the first base. In the germline V gene, CDR1 corresponds to MGHRA and CDR2 to YSYEKL. The sample here was peripheral blood, taken on day 0 of AZD1222 vaccination. The chain is encoded by TRBV4-1 joined to TRBJ1-1, with 10 bases in between that match TRBD1. This sequence was found in an adult in good health. The CDR3 region: CASSQDRQGAMGTEAFF. The nucleotide sequence is given as TGCGCCAGCAGCCAAGATAGACAGGGGGCGATGGGCACTGAAGCTTTCTTT.